This T cell receptor beta chain was sequenced in a study of blood T cell repertoires in COVID-19. Germline V gene lookup returns CDR1 MNHEY and CDR2 SMNVEV (reference sequence). This CDR3 has 16 residues. Trimming stripped 0 bases from V and 3 bases from J, with 15 bases between. Assay used: immunoSEQ multiplex PCR; TCRdb lists only in-frame clones, some missing. The table records roughly 380,000 clones, 70% to 90% of them present only once. The V and J genes are TRBV27 and TRBJ2-7; weak D call: TRBD2 (6 bases). The source of this sequence is a man younger than 45 who had recovered from COVID-19. The specimen was PBMCs or T cells enriched from blood (not recorded which). CDR3 protein: CASSLSVSGRHYEQYF. CDR3 sequence (DNA): TGTGCCAGCAGTTTATCGGTCTCCGGGAGACACTACGAGCAGTACTTC.